This T cell receptor (beta chain) was documented in a study of PD-L1 blockade in urothelial cancer. Looking at the study overall: Blood analysis occurred 3 weeks (second dose) and 6 weeks after treatment start. Blood samples contained a median approximately 140,000 T cells.

Patients each gave 1 to 8 samples, pretreatment and on-treatment. The protocol was immunoSEQ multiplex PCR, while the TCRdb copy is restricted to in-frame clones and leaves out a portion. This sample carries more than 45,000 clones, around 88% of them seen once, and the ten largest clones take 3% to 5%. Note on this clone: Its antigen is as yet unknown.

Trimming cost V 7 bases and J 3 bases; bases outside gene matches: 3. The germline V gene encodes CDR1 SNHLY and CDR2 FYNNEI. CDR3 length: 13 amino acids. Overall study findings and caveats: Below-median pretreatment blood TCR clonality was a predictor of better survival.

The sequence came from an older man with urothelial cancer. The source material was PBMCs, sampled around atezolizumab (anti-PD-L1) treatment. The chain uses TRBV2 and TRBJ2-1; 7 bases match TRBD1. CDR3 nucleotide sequence: TGTGCCAGCAAAGGGGACAGCTACAATGAGCAGTTCTTC. It encodes CASKGDSYNEQFF.